This T cell receptor (beta chain) was sequenced during a study of cytomegalovirus exposure and HLA in healthy donors. The study, taken as a whole, reports: The listing of 150 to 200 TCR beta chains classed them as cytomegalovirus-associated.

Of note for this clone: Its antigen is still unknown.

PCR primers comprised 60 Vbeta and 13 Jbeta primers. Profiled with immunoSEQ multiplex PCR; TCRdb holds only in-frame clones, not every one. Found here are some 120,000 clones, approximately 80% of them singletons; the top ten hold 0.85% to 1.3%. The TCR originated in a human donor in good health. Material: PBMCs.

The CDR3 reads CASSSPREHGYTF. CDR3 coding DNA: TGTGCCAGCAGCTCCCCGCGGGAGCATGGCTACACCTTC. The chain joins TRBV7-9 to TRBJ1-2; the D is unclear. V lost 4 bases, J lost 6 bases, and 12 bases lay in between. There are 13 residues in the CDR3. Germline lookup yields CDR1 SEHNR and CDR2 FQNEAQ (reference sequence).